The 28 T cell receptor beta chains given below trace back to one sample, sequenced in a study of T cells after yellow fever vaccination. TCRdb reprocessed the 5' RACE reads with MiXCR, giving one entry per CDR3 protein. In the table there are approximately 510,000 distinct CDR3 sequences, about a fifth of which are singletons. The sample in question was PBMCs, obtained approximately 22 days after the first yellow fever vaccination. The receptors stem from a man aged 18 to 30 who received the YFV17D yellow fever vaccine.

V is TRBV3-1 and J is TRBJ2-3; weak D call: TRBD2 (5 bases). CDR3 length: 13 residues. Germline V CDR1 and CDR2: LGHDT, YNNKEL (reference sequence). V was pared by 1 base and J by 7 bases, with 9 bases between. CDR3 amino acids: CASSQAGKNTQYF. The CDR3 nucleotides are TGTGCCAGCAGCCAAGCGGGGAAGAATACGCAGTATTTT.

The V gene is TRBV25-1, the J gene TRBJ2-1; 11 bases line up with TRBD2. V trimming: 4 bases; J trimming: 4 bases; junction bases outside the gene matches: 6. Germline V gene sequence: CDR1 MGHDK, CDR2 SYGVNS. The CDR3 spans 16 residues. Here the CDR3 reads CASSGRTSGPYNEQFF. The CDR3 coding sequence is TGTGCCAGCAGTGGGAGGACTAGCGGGCCTTACAATGAGCAGTTCTTC.

This clonotype was observed a few times. V is TRBV11-2 and J is TRBJ1-2; D is perhaps TRBD1 (6 bases). Per germline, CDR1 SGHAT and CDR2 FQNNGV. V gave up 4 bases and J gave up 10 bases, with 25 bases separating them. This CDR3 has 16 amino acids. The CDR3 spells CASSYSPTGTPVPYTF. CDR3 DNA: TGTGCCAGCAGCTATAGCCCGACCGGGACACCCGTTCCCTACACCTTC.

The chain recombines TRBV6-5 with TRBJ1-6; possibly TRBD1 for D (5 bases). This CDR3 is built from 16 residues. Trimming left V 0 bases short and J 7 bases short, with 13 bases between. Germline CDR1 is MNHEY and CDR2 is SVGAGI. DNA for the CDR3: TGTGCCAGCAGTTACTCGGGTGGGACGGGCAATTCACCCCTCCACTTT. Its translation: CASSYSGGTGNSPLHF.

This clonotype came up a few times. The CDR3 spells CASSPVGESPLHF. Here the CDR3 DNA reads TGTGCCAGCAGCCCAGTCGGGGAATCACCCCTCCACTTT. This chain links TRBV11-2 with TRBJ1-6; D remains ambiguous. V lost 5 bases, J lost 10 bases, and 12 bases lay in between. This CDR3 has 13 amino acids. The germline V gene has CDR1 SGHAT and CDR2 FQNNGV. Full variable domain (rest looked up from reference TRBV11-2 and TRBJ1-6): EAGVAQSPRYKIIEKRQSVAFWCNPISGHATLYWYQQILGQGPKLLIQFQNNGVVDDSQLPKDRFSAERLKGVDSTLKIQPAKLEDSAVYLCASSPVGESPLHFGNGTRLTVT.

This chain joins TRBV4-3 and TRBJ1-3; D perhaps matches TRBD1 (5 bases). The CDR3 runs to 15 residues. Germline V lookup: CDR1 LGHNA, CDR2 YSLEER. The V gene lost 1 base and the J gene lost 0 bases, with 7 bases spanning the gap. The CDR3 here is CASSQGTPSGNTIYF. In DNA form, the CDR3 reads TGCGCCAGCAGCCAAGGGACACCCTCTGGAAACACCATATATTTT.

The chain couples TRBV4-3 to TRBJ1-2, with 10 bases lining up with TRBD1. Germline V gene data show CDR1 as LGHNA and CDR2 as YSLEER. After removal of 1 base from V and 8 bases from J, the junction contained 4 bases not matched to a gene. CDR3 length equals 14 residues. CDR3 sequence (DNA): TGCGCCAGCAGCCAAGGACAGGGGGCAGGGGGCTACACCTTC. Residues: CASSQGQGAGGYTF.

The chain has TRBV7-9 and TRBJ2-7; TRBD1 agrees at 7 bases. J lost 4 bases, V lost 3 bases, and 3 bases had no gene match. The germline V gene has CDR1 SEHNR and CDR2 FQNEAQ (reference sequence). The CDR3 sequence is 13 residues long. The CDR3 sequence: CASSFSRGYEQYF. CDR3 coding DNA: TGTGCCAGCAGCTTTAGCAGGGGGTACGAGCAGTACTTC.

The V call is TRBV24-1, the J call TRBJ1-5; D uncertain. The V end was cut by 5 bases, the J end by 5 bases, with 9 bases between. Germline-derived CDR1 and CDR2 are KGHDR and SFDVKD. There are 13 residues in the CDR3. CDR3 nucleotide sequence: TGTGCCACCAGTGGTGGGATTCATCAGCCCCAGCATTTT. Its translation: CATSGGIHQPQHF.

A few counts support this clonotype. The V gene is TRBV4-1, the J gene TRBJ2-1; TRBD2 aligns across 16 bases. Germline V gene lookup returns CDR1 MGHRA and CDR2 YSYEKL. V lost 6 bases to trimming and J lost 2 bases; unmatched junction nucleotides: 13. The CDR3 is 20 amino acids. The CDR3 DNA reads as TGCGCCAGCAGAAATGGTCCGGGACTAGCGGGGGGGCGGACCTACAATGAGCAGTTCTTC. Encoded protein: CASRNGPGLAGGRTYNEQFF.

The CDR3 sequence is CSARDQGRADTQYF. The CDR3 bases are TGCAGTGCTAGAGACCAGGGTAGGGCAGATACGCAGTATTTT. The chain recombines TRBV20-1 with TRBJ2-3, with a possible D match to TRBD1 (5 bases). V dropped 0 bases and J dropped 4 bases, with 11 bases sitting between them. CDR1 and CDR2 from the germline V gene are DFQATT and SNEGSKA (reference sequence). There are 14 residues in the CDR3.

This chain uses TRBV24-1 with TRBJ2-1; possibly TRBD1 or TRBD2 for D (5 bases each). The CDR3 has 12 residues. Trimming cost V 4 bases and J 15 bases, with 15 bases left between them. The germline gives CDR1 KGHDR, CDR2 SFDVKD. The CDR3 reads CATSDAGTPRFF. CDR3 sequence (DNA): TGTGCCACCAGTGACGCCGGGACCCCCCGGTTCTTC.

This clonotype came up a few times. The rearrangement uses TRBV7-3 and TRBJ2-1, with D uncertain. Germline-derived CDR1 and CDR2 are SGHTA and FQGTGA. V lost 5 bases to trimming and J lost 10 bases, with 18 bases between them. The CDR3 runs to 14 residues. CDR3 sequence reads: CASSVTGSPSEQFF. CDR3 coding DNA: TGTGCCAGCAGCGTGACGGGCAGTCCCAGCGAGCAGTTCTTC.

The chain has TRBV20-1 and TRBJ2-3; 14 nucleotides align to TRBD2. Unmatched junction bases numbered 4, after V lost 6 bases and J lost 2 bases. Germline loops: CDR1 DFQATT, CDR2 SNEGSKA (reference sequence). There are 15 residues in the CDR3. CDR3 sequence reads: CSAGTSGRYTDTQYF. In DNA form, the CDR3 reads TGCAGTGCGGGGACTAGCGGGAGATACACAGATACGCAGTATTTT.

This chain uses TRBV13 with TRBJ2-3; D gene uncertain. Trimming shortened V by 4 bases and J by 9 bases, and 17 bases separated the two germline ends. CDR1 PRHDT and CDR2 FYEKMQ come from the germline V gene (reference sequence). This CDR3 is 14 amino acids long. This chain's CDR3 is CASSSRRLDGTQYF. CDR3 in DNA: TGTGCCAGCAGCTCACGCAGGTTGGACGGGACGCAGTATTTT.

This chain uses TRBV28 with TRBJ2-3, with TRBD1 matching 8 bases. The CDR3 has 14 residues. CDR1 MDHEN and CDR2 SYDVKM come from the germline V gene. With 7 bases clipped from V and 4 bases from J, the junction kept 7 bases outside the gene matches. The CDR3 DNA is TGTGCCAGCACCGAACAGGGGGTTGCAGATACGCAGTATTTT. Translation: CASTEQGVADTQYF.

The rearrangement joins TRBV19 to TRBJ1-5; no clear D. The ends were cut back, 4 bases at V and 0 bases at J, with 7 bases in the middle. This CDR3 contains 14 residues. Germline V gene lookup returns CDR1 LNHDA and CDR2 SQIVND (reference sequence). The CDR3 DNA reads TGTGCCAGTAGTACCCCTTATAGCAATCAGCCCCAGCATTTT. Encoded protein: CASSTPYSNQPQHF.

This clonotype was detected only a few times. The V call is TRBV4-2, the J call TRBJ2-3; the match to TRBD2 covers 8 bases. CDR3 length equals 14 residues. V was pared by 0 bases and J by 14 bases, with 10 bases of the junction left unmatched. CDR1 and CDR2 (germline): LGHNA, YNFKEQ. The CDR3 region has the DNA TGTGCCAGCAGCCAAGACGGGGGGGCGGTCGTGATGTATTTT. Its protein product is CASSQDGGAVVMYF.

This clonotype appeared a few times. V gene TRBV11-2 combines with J gene TRBJ1-4, with a possible D match to TRBD1 (5 bases). Germline V gene data show CDR1 as SGHAT and CDR2 as FQNNGV. The CDR3 runs 12 residues. V lost 8 bases to trimming and J lost 6 bases, with 10 bases between them. This chain's CDR3 is CASGGSYEKLFF. As DNA, the CDR3 is TGTGCCAGCGGGGGATCCTATGAAAAACTGTTTTTT.

This clonotype was seen a handful of times. The chain couples TRBV27 to TRBJ1-1; no firm D call. Per germline, CDR1 MNHEY and CDR2 SMNVEV (reference sequence). The CDR3 is made up of 13 amino acids. Trimming took 3 bases from V and 7 from J, leaving 12 bases between them. The CDR3 bases are TGTGCCAGCAGTTTCGGTCTGAGGAATGAAGCTTTCTTT. Amino acid sequence: CASSFGLRNEAFF.

The rearrangement joins TRBV7-9 to TRBJ1-1; D is undetermined. The germline CDR1 and CDR2 sequences are SEHNR and FQNEAQ (reference sequence). Deletions cut 5 bases from V and 1 base from J, with 14 bases between. The CDR3 is 15 amino acids. The CDR3 nucleotides read TGTGCCAGCAGCCCGGGGAGAGTTGGGAACACTGAAGCTTTCTTT. Protein: CASSPGRVGNTEAFF. Full variable domain (missing parts from reference TRBV7-9 and TRBJ1-1): DTGVSQNPRHKITKRGQNVTFRCDPISEHNRLYWYRQTLGQGPEFLTYFQNEAQLEKSRLLSDRFSAERPKGSFSTLEIQRTEQGDSAMYLCASSPGRVGNTEAFFGQGTRLTVV.

This clonotype has only a few counts. This sequence joins TRBV2 and TRBJ2-2; no clear D gene. The germline V gene has CDR1 SNHLY and CDR2 FYNNEI. The V and J ends lost 2 bases and 4 bases respectively, with 14 bases between them. The CDR3 length is 16 residues. The CDR3 loop reads CASSELGLDLTGELFF. CDR3 DNA: TGTGCCAGCAGTGAACTCGGGCTAGACCTCACCGGGGAGCTGTTTTTT. The entire variable domain, with the rest obtained from reference TRBV2 and TRBJ2-2, is as follows: EPEVTQTPSHQVTQMGQEVILRCVPISNHLYFYWYRQILGQKVEFLVSFYNNEISEKSEIFDDQFSVERPDGSNFTLKIRSTKLEDSAMYFCASSELGLDLTGELFFGEGSRLTVL.

In its sample, this clonotype was seen a few times. The rearrangement uses TRBV7-2 and TRBJ2-5, with 8 bases fitting TRBD1. The CDR3 has 15 amino acids. Per the germline V gene, CDR1 is SGHTA and CDR2 is FQGNSA. With V trimmed by 1 base and J by 5 bases, 6 bases remained unmatched. The CDR3 loop reads CASSLDGQGSETQYF. CDR3 nucleotide sequence: TGTGCCAGCAGCTTAGATGGACAGGGAAGTGAGACCCAGTACTTC.

The rearrangement joins TRBV24-1 to TRBJ2-3, with D possibly TRBD1 on 6 matching bases. V was clipped by 2 bases and J by 3 bases, with 17 bases between them. Germline CDR1 is KGHDR and CDR2 is SFDVKD. The CDR3 covers 17 residues. CDR3 sequence (DNA): TGTGCCACCAGTGATTCCATCCCAGGGGCGAAGACAGATACGCAGTATTTT. The encoded protein is CATSDSIPGAKTDTQYF.

This chain uses TRBV5-1 with TRBJ2-7, with 12 bases aligning to TRBD1. Per germline, CDR1 SGHRS and CDR2 YFSETQ. V lost 3 bases and J lost 6; bases outside the gene matches: 4. The CDR3 totals 14 residues. CDR3 region: CASSSGTGGTEQYV. The CDR3 nucleotides read TGCGCCAGCAGCTCCGGGACAGGGGGCACCGAGCAGTACGTC.

The chain recombines TRBV6-2 or TRBV6-3 with TRBJ2-7, with D unresolved. Germline assignment: CDR1 MNHEY and CDR2 SVGEGT. Trimming took 8 bases from V and 3 from J, leaving 8 bases between them. The CDR3 is made up of 11 amino acids. The CDR3 DNA reads as TGTGCCAGCGCACATGGCTACGAGCAGTACGTC. Translated, it gives CASAHGYEQYV.

This clonotype appeared a few times. The V gene is TRBV20-1, the J gene TRBJ2-3, with D maybe TRBD2 (5 bases). V lost 2 bases to trimming and J lost 1 base, with 7 bases between them. Germline-derived CDR1 and CDR2 are DFQATT and SNEGSKA (reference sequence). There are 13 residues in the CDR3. CDR3 loop: CSARTRGTDTQYF. For the CDR3, the DNA is TGCAGTGCTAGAACGCGGGGCACAGATACGCAGTATTTT.

The chain uses TRBV29-1 and TRBJ1-2; D unclear. Deletions cut 5 bases from V and 0 bases from J, with 7 bases between. The CDR3 length is 12 residues. CDR1 is SQVTM, CDR2 ANQGSEA, per germline. As DNA, the CDR3 is TGCAGCGTTACCGATACTAACTATGGCTACACCTTC. Translated, it gives CSVTDTNYGYTF.